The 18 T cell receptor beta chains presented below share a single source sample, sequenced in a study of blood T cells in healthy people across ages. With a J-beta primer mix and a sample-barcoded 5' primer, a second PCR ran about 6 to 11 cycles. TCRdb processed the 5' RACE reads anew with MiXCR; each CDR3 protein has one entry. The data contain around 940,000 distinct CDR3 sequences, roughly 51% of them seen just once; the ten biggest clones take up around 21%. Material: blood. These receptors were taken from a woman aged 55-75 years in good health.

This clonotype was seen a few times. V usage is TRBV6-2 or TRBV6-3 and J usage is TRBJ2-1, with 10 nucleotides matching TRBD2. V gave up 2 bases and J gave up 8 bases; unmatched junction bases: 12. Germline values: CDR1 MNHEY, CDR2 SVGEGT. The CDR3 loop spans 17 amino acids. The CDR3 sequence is CASSYPPSSGSSDEQFF. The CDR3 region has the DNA TGTGCCAGCAGTTACCCCCCCTCTAGCGGGAGTAGTGATGAGCAGTTCTTC.

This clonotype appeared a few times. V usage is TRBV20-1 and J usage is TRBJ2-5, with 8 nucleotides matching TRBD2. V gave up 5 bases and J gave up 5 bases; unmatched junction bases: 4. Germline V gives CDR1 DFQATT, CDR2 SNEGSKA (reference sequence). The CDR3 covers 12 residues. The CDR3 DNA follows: TGCAGTGCTCGGACTAGCATGGAGACCCAGTACTTC. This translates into CSARTSMETQYF.

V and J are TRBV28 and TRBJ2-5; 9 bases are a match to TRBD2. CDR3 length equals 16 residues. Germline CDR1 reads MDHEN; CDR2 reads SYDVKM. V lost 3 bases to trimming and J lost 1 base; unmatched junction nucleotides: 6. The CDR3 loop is CASSFYGREGQETQYF. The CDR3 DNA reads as TGTGCCAGCAGTTTTTATGGGCGGGAGGGCCAAGAGACCCAGTACTTC.

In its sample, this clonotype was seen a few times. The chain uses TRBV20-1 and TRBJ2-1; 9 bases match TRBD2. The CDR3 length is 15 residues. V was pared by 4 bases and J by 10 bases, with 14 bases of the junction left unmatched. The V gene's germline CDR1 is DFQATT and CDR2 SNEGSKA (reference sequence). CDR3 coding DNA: TGCAGTGCTAATAACGGGCTAGCGGGATCAGAGGAGCAGTTCTTC. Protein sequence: CSANNGLAGSEEQFF.

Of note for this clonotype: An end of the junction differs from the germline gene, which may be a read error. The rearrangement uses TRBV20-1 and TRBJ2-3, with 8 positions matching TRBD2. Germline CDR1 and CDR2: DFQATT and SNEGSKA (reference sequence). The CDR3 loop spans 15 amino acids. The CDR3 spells CSAPYQLAESYEQYF. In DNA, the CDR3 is TGCAGTGCTCCGTACCAACTAGCGGAGTCCTACGAGCAGTACTTT.

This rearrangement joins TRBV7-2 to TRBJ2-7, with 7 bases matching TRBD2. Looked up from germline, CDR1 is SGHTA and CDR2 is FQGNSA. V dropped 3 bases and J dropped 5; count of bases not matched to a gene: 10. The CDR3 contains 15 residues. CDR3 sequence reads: CASSFSGRAINEQYF. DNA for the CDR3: TGTGCCAGCAGCTTTAGTGGGAGGGCCATAAACGAGCAGTACTTC.

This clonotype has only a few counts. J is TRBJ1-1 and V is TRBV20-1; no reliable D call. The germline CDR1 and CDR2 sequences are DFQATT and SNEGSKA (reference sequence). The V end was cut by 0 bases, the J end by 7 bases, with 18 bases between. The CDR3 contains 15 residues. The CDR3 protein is CSARDKGIRVIEAFF. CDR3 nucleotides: TGCAGTGCTAGAGATAAAGGGATAAGGGTGATTGAAGCTTTCTTT.

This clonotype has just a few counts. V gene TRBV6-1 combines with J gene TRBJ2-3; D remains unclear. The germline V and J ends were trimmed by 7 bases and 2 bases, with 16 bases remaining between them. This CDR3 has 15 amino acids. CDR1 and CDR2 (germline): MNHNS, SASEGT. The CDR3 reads CASTNRHGYTDTQYF. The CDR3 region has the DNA TGTGCCAGCACTAACCGCCACGGATACACAGATACGCAGTATTTT.

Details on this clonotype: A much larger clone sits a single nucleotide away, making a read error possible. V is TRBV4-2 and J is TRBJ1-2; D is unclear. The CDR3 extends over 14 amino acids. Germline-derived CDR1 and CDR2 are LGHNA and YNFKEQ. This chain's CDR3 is CAGSQEDVQNGYTF. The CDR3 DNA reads TGTGCCGGCAGCCAAGAGGATGTACAGAATGGCTACACCTTC.

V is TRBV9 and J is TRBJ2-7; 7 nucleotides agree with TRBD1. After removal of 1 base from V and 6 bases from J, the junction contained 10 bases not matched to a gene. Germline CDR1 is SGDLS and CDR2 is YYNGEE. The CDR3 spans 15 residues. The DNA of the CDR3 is TGTGCCAGCAGCGTATCAAGCCGACAGGGCGCCGAGCAGTACTTC. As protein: CASSVSSRQGAEQYF.

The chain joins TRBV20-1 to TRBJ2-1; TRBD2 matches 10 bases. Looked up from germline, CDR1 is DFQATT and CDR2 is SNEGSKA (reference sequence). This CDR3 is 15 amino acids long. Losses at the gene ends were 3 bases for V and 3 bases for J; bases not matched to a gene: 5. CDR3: CSASRASGGYNEQFF. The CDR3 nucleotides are TGCAGTGCTAGTCGGGCTAGCGGGGGCTACAATGAGCAGTTCTTC.

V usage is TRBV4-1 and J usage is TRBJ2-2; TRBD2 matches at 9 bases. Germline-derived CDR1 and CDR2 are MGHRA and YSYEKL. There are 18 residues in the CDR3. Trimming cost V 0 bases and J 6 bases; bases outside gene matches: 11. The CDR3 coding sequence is TGCGCCAGCAGCCAAGATTTTGGGGCGGGAGGGTCCCCCGGGGAGCTGTTTTTT. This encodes CASSQDFGAGGSPGELFF.

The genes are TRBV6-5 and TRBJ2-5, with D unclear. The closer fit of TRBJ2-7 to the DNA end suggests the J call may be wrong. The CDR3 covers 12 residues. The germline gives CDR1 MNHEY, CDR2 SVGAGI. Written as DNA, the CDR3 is TGTGCCAGCATGGGTAACTCCTACGAGCAGTACTTC. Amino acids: CASMGNSYEQYF.

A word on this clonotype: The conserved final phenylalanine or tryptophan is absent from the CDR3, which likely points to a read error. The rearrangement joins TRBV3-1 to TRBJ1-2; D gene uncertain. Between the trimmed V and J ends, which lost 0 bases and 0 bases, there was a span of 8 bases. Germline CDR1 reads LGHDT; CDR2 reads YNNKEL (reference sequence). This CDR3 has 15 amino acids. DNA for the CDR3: TGTGCCAGCAGCCAAGACGGCAGCTCTAACTATGGCTACACCATC. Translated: CASSQDGSSNYGYTI.

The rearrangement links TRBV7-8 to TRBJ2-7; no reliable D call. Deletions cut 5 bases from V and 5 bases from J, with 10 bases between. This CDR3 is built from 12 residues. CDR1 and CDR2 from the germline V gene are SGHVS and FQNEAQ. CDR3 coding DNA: TGTGCCAGCAGCCCCCCCATAAACGAGCAGTACTTC. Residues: CASSPPINEQYF.

CDR3 in amino acids: CASSADSRTDTQYF. In nucleotides, the CDR3 is TGTGCCAGCAGCGCGGACAGTCGCACAGATACGCAGTATTTT. V gene TRBV9 combines with J gene TRBJ2-3; a weak D match, TRBD1 (6 bases). The germline V gene has CDR1 SGDLS and CDR2 YYNGEE. The V end lost 3 bases, the J end lost 1 base, and 9 bases lay between the germline ends. The CDR3 covers 14 residues.

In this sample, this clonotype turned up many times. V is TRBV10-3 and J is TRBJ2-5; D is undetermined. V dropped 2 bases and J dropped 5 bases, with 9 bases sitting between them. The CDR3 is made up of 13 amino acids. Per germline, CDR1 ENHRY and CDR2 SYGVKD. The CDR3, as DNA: TGTGCCATCAGTGAGGGGTGGACCGAGACCCAGTACTTC. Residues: CAISEGWTETQYF.

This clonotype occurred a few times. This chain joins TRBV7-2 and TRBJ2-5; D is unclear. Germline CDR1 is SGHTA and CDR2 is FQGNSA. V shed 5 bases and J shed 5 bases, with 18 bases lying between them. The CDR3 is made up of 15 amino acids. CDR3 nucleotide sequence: TGTGCCAGCAGCCGCATAGAGACGGTCCTGGAGACCCAGTACTTC. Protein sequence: CASSRIETVLETQYF.